This TCR beta chain was obtained from a study of Graves' ophthalmopathy and Graves' hyperthyroidism. With a duration under 3 months, ophthalmopathy in the donors showed moderate-to-severe activity, CAS ≥3 and NOSPECS ≥4. As for this clonotype: Its antigen remains unknown.

The CDR3 is 19 residues long. J lost 7 bases, V lost 2 bases, and 19 bases had no gene match. Germline CDR1 MGHRA, CDR2 YSYEKL. General study points: Ophthalmopathy progression was predicted with 70.59% sensitivity and approximately 72% specificity.

Researchers took RNA transcripts and amplified TCR beta CDR3 regions from them. HTBI primers were used in a first-round RT-PCR, which preceded a second-round multiplex PCR. TCRdb analysed the multiplex PCR reads with MiXCR anew, one entry per CDR3 protein. The sample consists of hundreds of thousands of distinct CDR3 sequences, around an eighth of them appearing once. V is TRBV4-1 and J is TRBJ1-5, with 8 bases fitting TRBD1. Material for sequencing was blood. This receptor was obtained from a woman in her twenties or thirties with Graves' ophthalmopathy. The CDR3, as DNA: TGCGCCAGCAGCCAACTAATCGGCAGGGGGCTTTCCGGTAGGCAGCCCCAGCATTTT. It is translated as CASSQLIGRGLSGRQPQHF.